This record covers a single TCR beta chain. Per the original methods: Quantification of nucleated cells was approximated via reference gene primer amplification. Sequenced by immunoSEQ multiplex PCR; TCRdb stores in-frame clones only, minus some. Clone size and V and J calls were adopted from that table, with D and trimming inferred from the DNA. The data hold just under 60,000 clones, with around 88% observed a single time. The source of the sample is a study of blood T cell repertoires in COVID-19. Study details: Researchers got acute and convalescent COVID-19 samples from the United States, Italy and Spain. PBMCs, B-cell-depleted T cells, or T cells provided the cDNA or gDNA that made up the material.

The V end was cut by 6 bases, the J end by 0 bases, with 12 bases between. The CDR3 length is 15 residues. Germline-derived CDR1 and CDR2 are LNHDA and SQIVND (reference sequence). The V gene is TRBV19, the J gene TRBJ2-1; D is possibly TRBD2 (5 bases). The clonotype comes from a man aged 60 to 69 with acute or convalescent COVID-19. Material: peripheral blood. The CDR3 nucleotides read TGTGCCAGTAGGGGAGCGATGAGCTCCTACAATGAGCAGTTCTTC. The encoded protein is CASRGAMSSYNEQFF.